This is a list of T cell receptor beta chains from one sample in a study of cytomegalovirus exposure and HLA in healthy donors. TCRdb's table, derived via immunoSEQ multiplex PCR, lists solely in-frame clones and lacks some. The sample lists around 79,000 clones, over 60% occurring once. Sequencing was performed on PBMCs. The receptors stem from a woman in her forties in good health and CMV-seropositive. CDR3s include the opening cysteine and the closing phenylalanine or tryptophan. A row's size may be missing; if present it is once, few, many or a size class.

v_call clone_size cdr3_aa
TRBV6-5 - CASSYSSRGNTEAFF
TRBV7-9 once CASSTPGFPEAFF
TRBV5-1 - CASSLGQGRGYTF
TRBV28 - CASKGAGEGKTQYF
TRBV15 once CATSRDLGAGQTQYF
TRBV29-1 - CSVEDRHKGLSYEQYF
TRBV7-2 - CASSLDRANYGYTF
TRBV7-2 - CASSLGGGGPLNEQFF
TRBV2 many CASSGIIQGSEAFF
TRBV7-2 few CASSSSPGLADYEQYF
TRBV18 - CASAGQANTGELFF
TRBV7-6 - CASSLERTSGSEQYF
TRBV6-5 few CASSYNSYEQYF
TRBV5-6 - CASSLQSGGAVADTQYF
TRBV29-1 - CSVERGPLGNTIYF
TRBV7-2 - CASSLGQNTEAFF
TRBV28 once CASSLEGTGAYEQYF
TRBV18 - CASSPRGQPAQPQHF
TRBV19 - CASSVLADSYNEQFF
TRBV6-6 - CASSPTGDYGYTF
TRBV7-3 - CASSNGLAGVLDTQYF
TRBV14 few CASSDLPGQGRTAQFF
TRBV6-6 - CASSTGLNTEAFF
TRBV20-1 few CSAIGQNGYTF
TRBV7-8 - CASSQRHTQYF
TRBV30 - CAWSVGGHDPYGYTF
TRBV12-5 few CASGREYNQPQHF
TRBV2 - CASSEGRGDTQYF
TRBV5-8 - CASSLYATVSGNTIYF